The 21 T cell receptor beta chains below all came from one sample that was sequenced in a study of T-cell reconstitution after alpha-beta-depleted transplantation in children. For TCRbeta, the library was prepared with unique molecular identifiers. One entry per CDR3 protein, called by TCRdb with MiXCR from the PCR reads. The sample shows approximately 240,000 distinct CDR3 sequences, 8.5% to 10% of them seen only once. This material consisted of PBMCs from the stem cell graft donor, taken from the stem cell graft. The receptors come from a human donor who donated a stem cell graft to a child with acute lymphoblastic leukemia.

The V gene is TRBV7-9, the J gene TRBJ1-2; tentative D call: TRBD1 (5 bases). V shed 1 base and J shed 8 bases, with 11 bases lying between them. CDR1 and CDR2 (germline): SEHNR, FQNEAQ (reference sequence). The CDR3 loop spans 13 amino acids. In nucleotides, the CDR3 is TGTGCCAGCAGCTTAGTCCCAGGGAAAGGCTACACCTTC. This encodes CASSLVPGKGYTF.

This clonotype was observed many times. CDR3 in amino acids: CASSYRRAPRGNQPQHF. The CDR3, as DNA: TGTGCCAGCAGTTATCGTCGTGCGCCTCGTGGAAATCAGCCCCAGCATTTT. The gene calls are TRBV12-3 or TRBV12-4 and TRBJ1-5, with D hard to call. The CDR3 runs 17 residues. V was trimmed by 4 bases and J by 4 bases, leaving 20 bases between them.

The table lists this clonotype with a few counts. The genes are TRBV12-3 or TRBV12-4 and TRBJ1-1; D remains ambiguous. Deletions cut 6 bases from V and 0 bases from J, with 11 bases between. The CDR3 has 14 amino acids. This CDR3 is CASSPLTMNTEAFF. The CDR3 nucleotides are TGTGCCAGCAGCCCCCTTACCATGAACACTGAAGCTTTCTTT.

This clonotype was recorded at least ten times. The rearrangement joins TRBV14 to TRBJ1-3; D is uncertain. Deletions cut 3 bases from V and 5 bases from J, with 11 bases between. Germline V gene lookup returns CDR1 SGHDN and CDR2 FVKESK. This CDR3 comprises 14 residues. The CDR3 DNA sequence: TGTGCCAGCAGCCAGAACGTCTTGCGAAACACCATATATTTT. The encoded protein is CASSQNVLRNTIYF.

This clonotype was observed a handful of times. In DNA, the CDR3 is TGCAGTGCTAGAGAGTTTGGGACCAAAGCTTTCTTT. Protein product: CSAREFGTKAFF. The chain couples TRBV20-1 to TRBJ1-1, with a possible D match to TRBD1 (5 bases). The CDR3 loop spans 12 amino acids. Trimming took 0 bases from V and 9 from J, leaving 11 bases between them. The germline gives CDR1 DFQATT, CDR2 SNEGSKA (reference sequence).

This clonotype was detected many times. The chain uses TRBV15 and TRBJ2-1; TRBD2 agrees at 11 bases. The junction had 2 bases not matched to a gene; V was cut back by 1 base and J by 0 bases. CDR3 length: 17 amino acids. From germline, CDR1 is LNHNV and CDR2 YYDKDF (reference sequence). As DNA, the CDR3 is TGTGCCACCAGCAGAGTTAGCGGGGGGGCCTCCTACAATGAGCAGTTCTTC. Amino acids: CATSRVSGGASYNEQFF.

This rearrangement joins TRBV7-2 to TRBJ2-5; 9 nucleotides match TRBD2. Trimming at V came to 6 bases and at J to 2 bases, leaving 10 bases not matched to a gene. Germline V CDR1 and CDR2: SGHTA, FQGNSA. This CDR3 contains 16 residues. In DNA form, the CDR3 reads TGTGCCAGCAGTCCCGAAGGGCTAGCGGGGCAAGAGACCCAGTACTTC. This sequence encodes CASSPEGLAGQETQYF.

This clonotype was detected a few times. This sequence joins TRBV27 and TRBJ2-2, with 10 bases lining up with TRBD1. Trimming at V came to 4 bases and at J to 7 bases, leaving 6 bases not matched to a gene. Germline-derived CDR1 and CDR2 are MNHEY and SMNVEV (reference sequence). The CDR3 sequence is 15 residues long. The CDR3 spells CASSSGQGLVGELFF. CDR3 bases: TGTGCCAGCAGTTCGGGACAGGGGTTAGTCGGGGAGCTGTTTTTT.

There are a few counts of this clonotype. The chain links TRBV9 to TRBJ1-1; D is undetermined. The germline CDR1 and CDR2 sequences are SGDLS and YYNGEE. V was shortened by 0 bases and J by 0 bases, with 9 bases between the two germline ends. The CDR3 totals 15 residues. CDR3 sequence reads: CASSVASRMNTEAFF. DNA of the CDR3: TGTGCCAGCAGCGTAGCGTCGAGAATGAACACTGAAGCTTTCTTT. The complete variable domain, with remaining parts taken from reference TRBV9 and TRBJ1-1, reads DSGVTQTPKHLITATGQRVTLRCSPRSGDLSVYWYQQSLDQGLQFLIQYYNGEERAKGNILERFSAQQFPDLHSELNLSSLELGDSALYFCASSVASRMNTEAFFGQGTRLTVV.

This clonotype was recorded at least ten times. CDR3 coding DNA: TGTGCCAGCAGTACTACCAAACCACTGGGACAGGCCATGAATTCACCCCTCCACTTT. Translation gives CASSTTKPLGQAMNSPLHF. The gene calls are TRBV2 and TRBJ1-6; 8 positions match TRBD1. With V trimmed by 5 bases and J by 7 bases, 19 bases remained unmatched. The germline V gene encodes CDR1 SNHLY and CDR2 FYNNEI. This CDR3 has 19 residues.

This clonotype has at least ten counts. V and J are TRBV7-9 and TRBJ1-6; D remains ambiguous. Looked up from germline, CDR1 is SEHNR and CDR2 is FQNEAQ (reference sequence). V was clipped by 3 bases and J by 7 bases, with 7 bases between them. This CDR3 comprises 13 residues. This CDR3 is CASSLDPNSPLHF. In DNA form, the CDR3 reads TGTGCCAGCAGCTTGGACCCCAATTCACCCCTCCACTTT.

This clonotype was seen at least ten times. The CDR3 spells CASRGQGAAVLVTEAFF. The CDR3 DNA reads TGTGCCAGCAGGGGACAGGGGGCGGCCGTTTTGGTCACTGAAGCTTTCTTT. The chain links TRBV6-5 to TRBJ1-1; 12 nucleotides align to TRBD1. The trim removed 6 bases at V and 4 bases at J, leaving 12 bases unmatched. CDR3 length equals 17 residues. Per the germline V gene, CDR1 is MNHEY and CDR2 is SVGAGI.

This clonotype was counted at least ten times. This rearrangement joins TRBV6-1 to TRBJ2-3; 10 nucleotides match TRBD2. This CDR3 comprises 16 residues. Trimming at V came to 6 bases and at J to 4 bases, leaving 10 bases not matched to a gene. The germline CDR1 and CDR2 sequences are MNHNS and SASEGT. The CDR3 reads CASSQYEGLAADTQYF. CDR3 in DNA: TGTGCCAGCAGCCAATACGAAGGACTAGCGGCAGATACGCAGTATTTT.

The rearrangement uses TRBV7-2 and TRBJ2-3; possibly TRBD2 for D (7 bases). Germline CDR1 SGHTA, CDR2 FQGNSA. CDR3 length: 14 amino acids. V was pared by 10 bases and J by 6 bases, with 20 bases between. The CDR3 nucleotides read TGTGCCATCAACGGGGGGCGAGTAGGGGATACGCAGTATTTT. It yields the protein CAINGGRVGDTQYF.

This clonotype was observed a few times. The chain combines TRBV4-1 with TRBJ1-1, with TRBD1 identical over 8 bases. Germline V gene lookup returns CDR1 MGHRA and CDR2 YSYEKL. V was pared by 0 bases and J by 0 bases, with 3 bases of the junction left unmatched. The length of the CDR3 is 16 residues. The CDR3 protein is CASSQDPQGVNTEAFF. In nucleotides, the CDR3 is TGCGCCAGCAGCCAAGATCCACAGGGGGTGAACACTGAAGCTTTCTTT.

This clonotype turned up a few times. The rearrangement joins TRBV2 to TRBJ2-2; D may be TRBD2 (6 bases). Germline V gene data show CDR1 as SNHLY and CDR2 as FYNNEI. Trimming shortened V by 8 bases and J by 1 base, and 20 bases separated the two germline ends. The CDR3 extends over 17 amino acids. The CDR3 nucleotides are TGTGCCAGCGGGCGACTAGATGCTCACGGGAACACCGGGGAGCTGTTTTTT. Its translation: CASGRLDAHGNTGELFF.

This clonotype showed up many times. The chain employs TRBV12-3 or TRBV12-4 and TRBJ1-5, with D maybe TRBD1 (5 bases). CDR3 length: 15 amino acids. The ends were cut back, 6 bases at V and 1 base at J, with 13 bases in the middle. In DNA, the CDR3 is TGTGCCAGCAGGCTTCAGGGTGTGAGCAATCAGCCCCAGCATTTT. Translated, it gives CASRLQGVSNQPQHF.

This clonotype showed up just a few times. The rearrangement joins TRBV2 to TRBJ1-4, with TRBD1 identical over 10 bases. The CDR3 extends over 14 amino acids. V gave up 7 bases and J gave up 8 bases; unmatched junction bases: 7. Germline CDR1 SNHLY, CDR2 FYNNEI. In DNA, the CDR3 is TGTGCCAGCATAATCGACAGGGGGCGAGAAAAACTGTTTTTT. Translated: CASIIDRGREKLFF. Complete variable domain (other parts from reference TRBV2 and TRBJ1-4): EPEVTQTPSHQVTQMGQEVILRCVPISNHLYFYWYRQILGQKVEFLVSFYNNEISEKSEIFDDQFSVERPDGSNFTLKIRSTKLEDSAMYFCASIIDRGREKLFFGSGTQLSVL.

This clonotype has at least ten counts. A junction end diverges from the germline sequence, so it may reflect a read error. The chain links TRBV19 to TRBJ2-2; D is possibly TRBD1 or TRBD2 (5 bases each). CDR3 length equals 15 residues. CDR1 is LNHDA and CDR2 is SQIVND in the germline V gene (reference sequence). Here the CDR3 DNA reads TGTGCCAGCAGTATTGCCGGGGCCTCAGGCGGGGAGCTGTTTTTT. Protein: CASSIAGASGGELFF.

The chain joins TRBV12-3 or TRBV12-4 to TRBJ2-1, with D unclear. The V gene lost 3 bases and the J gene lost 5 bases, with 11 bases spanning the gap. This CDR3 region has 14 residues. CDR3 DNA sequence: TGTGCCAGCAGTTTTTCCATTGGGGACAATGAGCAGTTCTTC. Protein: CASSFSIGDNEQFF.

This clonotype was seen many times. V is TRBV6-5 and J is TRBJ2-7, with D tentatively TRBD1 or TRBD2 (5 bases each). The V gene's germline CDR1 is MNHEY and CDR2 SVGAGI. The CDR3 covers 16 residues. V lost 2 bases and J lost 2, with 16 bases in between. CDR3 sequence: CASSYTRFGDPYEQYF. The CDR3 nucleotides are TGTGCCAGCAGTTACACCCGATTTGGGGACCCCTACGAGCAGTACTTC.